Listed here are 31 T cell receptor beta chains from one sample, sequenced in a study of CD8 T cells in Susac syndrome. An input of roughly 0.5 to 1 ug of RNA was subjected to reverse transcription using random hexamers. TCRdb reprocessed the immunoSEQ multiplex PCR reads via MiXCR and lists one record per CDR3 protein. The sample carries about 210,000 distinct CDR3 sequences, 95% recorded once. Sequencing was carried out using CD4+ T cells from PBMCs. Every receptor here comes from a human donor with multiple sclerosis.

V gene TRBV3-1 combines with J gene TRBJ1-2; D uncertain. With 4 bases removed from V and 6 bases from J, the gap between germline ends came to 9 bases. The length of the CDR3 is 12 residues. In germline, CDR1 is LGHDT, CDR2 YNNKEL (reference sequence). This chain's CDR3 is CASSLRRHGYTF. DNA of the CDR3: TGTGCCAGCAGCCTCAGGCGCCATGGCTACACCTTC. Drawing the rest from reference TRBV3-1 and TRBJ1-2, the complete variable domain is DTAVSQTPKYLVTQMGNDKSIKCEQNLGHDTMYWYKQDSKKFLKIMFSYNNKELIINETVPNRFSPKSPDKAHLNLHINSLELGDSAVYFCASSLRRHGYTFGSGTRLTVV.

The V and J genes are TRBV29-1 and TRBJ2-5; D remains unclear. The germline V gene has CDR1 SQVTM and CDR2 ANQGSEA. V lost 4 bases, J lost 1 base, and 7 bases lay in between. CDR3 length: 12 residues. This CDR3 is CSVGHGQETQYF. CDR3 nucleotide sequence: TGCAGCGTTGGGCACGGCCAAGAGACCCAGTACTTC. Variable domain in full (rest from reference TRBV29-1 and TRBJ2-5): SAVISQKPSRDICQRGTSLTIQCQVDSQVTMMFWYRQQPGQSLTLIATANQGSEATYESGFVIDKFPISRPNLTFSTLTVSNMSPEDSSIYLCSVGHGQETQYFGPGTRLLVL.

V usage is TRBV29-1 and J usage is TRBJ2-7, with 7 bases fitting TRBD1. This CDR3 has 13 residues. With V trimmed by 8 bases and J by 5 bases, 12 bases remained unmatched. CDR1 SQVTM and CDR2 ANQGSEA come from the germline V gene. CDR3 DNA: TGCAGCACCCGAGACAGGGTAGGCCACGAGCAGTACTTC. Protein product: CSTRDRVGHEQYF.

This chain joins TRBV29-1 and TRBJ2-7; D unresolved. In germline, CDR1 is SQVTM, CDR2 ANQGSEA. The CDR3 runs 13 residues. V gave up 1 base and J gave up 2 bases, with 9 bases separating them. The CDR3 region is CSVEGTAPYEQYF. CDR3 DNA: TGCAGCGTTGAAGGCACTGCCCCCTACGAGCAGTACTTC.

V and J are TRBV7-2 and TRBJ1-6, with D unclear. Per the germline V gene, CDR1 is SGHTA and CDR2 is FQGNSA. V lost 2 bases and J lost 14, with 13 bases in between. This CDR3 contains 13 residues. The CDR3 spells CASSLLRPSALHF. DNA for the CDR3: TGTGCCAGCAGCTTACTCAGACCTTCGGCCCTCCACTTT.

The chain carries TRBV27 and TRBJ2-1; D is ambiguous. The germline CDR1 and CDR2 sequences are MNHEY and SMNVEV (reference sequence). The CDR3 totals 15 residues. The ends were cut back, 2 bases at V and 3 bases at J, with 11 bases in the middle. The CDR3 is CASSLVVGGYNEQFF. The CDR3 coding sequence is TGTGCCAGCAGTTTAGTGGTGGGCGGCTACAATGAGCAGTTCTTC.

The gene calls are TRBV29-1 and TRBJ1-1; possible D gene TRBD1, 6 bases. Germline V lookup: CDR1 SQVTM, CDR2 ANQGSEA. The CDR3 length is 14 residues. Trimming took 2 bases from V and 4 from J, leaving 14 bases between them. The DNA of the CDR3 is TGCAGCGTTGAAACAACGGCAGGGGTCACTGAAGCTTTCTTT. Translated: CSVETTAGVTEAFF.

This chain connects TRBV29-1 to TRBJ1-1, with a possible D match to TRBD1 (5 bases). Germline-derived CDR1 and CDR2 are SQVTM and ANQGSEA. The CDR3 sequence is 12 residues long. Deletions cut 3 bases from V and 4 bases from J, with 9 bases between. The CDR3 loop is CSVDMGVTEAFF. The CDR3 DNA is TGCAGCGTTGATATGGGGGTCACTGAAGCTTTCTTT. Filled out from reference TRBV29-1 and TRBJ1-1, the complete variable domain reads SAVISQKPSRDICQRGTSLTIQCQVDSQVTMMFWYRQQPGQSLTLIATANQGSEATYESGFVIDKFPISRPNLTFSTLTVSNMSPEDSSIYLCSVDMGVTEAFFGQGTRLTVV.

In DNA form, the CDR3 reads TGTGCCAGCAGCCATCACCGGGAGGGCCGCTACGAGCAGTACTTC. Translation: CASSHHREGRYEQYF. This chain joins TRBV14 and TRBJ2-7; 8 nucleotides align to TRBD2. CDR3 length: 15 residues. V trimming: 3 bases; J trimming: 3 bases; junction bases outside the gene matches: 7. Looked up from germline, CDR1 is SGHDN and CDR2 is FVKESK. The whole variable domain, remainder taken from reference TRBV14 and TRBJ2-7, is EAGVTQFPSHSVIEKGQTVTLRCDPISGHDNLYWYRRVMGKEIKFLLHFVKESKQDESGMPNNRFLAERTGGTYSTLKVQPAELEDSGVYFCASSHHREGRYEQYFGPGTRLTVT.

The V call is TRBV5-6, the J call TRBJ2-3; D perhaps matches TRBD2 (6 bases). The CDR3 consists of 16 residues. V lost 3 bases, J lost 3 bases, and 17 bases lay in between. CDR1 SGHDT and CDR2 YYEEEE come from the germline V gene. The CDR3: CASSYPRAGGTDTQYF. CDR3 DNA sequence: TGTGCCAGCAGCTATCCCCGAGCGGGCGGAACAGATACGCAGTATTTT.

The CDR3 reads CASSQDPSGAYNEQFF. The CDR3 nucleotides read TGTGCCAGCAGCCAAGATCCTAGCGGGGCTTACAATGAGCAGTTCTTC. The rearrangement joins TRBV4-2 to TRBJ2-1; 9 positions agree with TRBD2. The CDR3 covers 16 residues. Germline V gene lookup returns CDR1 LGHNA and CDR2 YNFKEQ. V lost 0 bases, J lost 4 bases, and 4 bases stayed unmatched.

The V gene is TRBV25-1, the J gene TRBJ2-7, with TRBD1 matching 9 bases. The CDR3 is 13 residues long. Trimming at V came to 6 bases and at J to 4 bases, leaving 4 bases not matched to a gene. Germline V CDR1 and CDR2: MGHDK, SYGVNS. This CDR3 is CASRQGAGYEQYF. As DNA, the CDR3 is TGTGCCAGCAGACAGGGGGCGGGGTACGAGCAGTACTTC.

The chain couples TRBV28 to TRBJ2-7; D gene uncertain. This CDR3 is 12 amino acids long. The V gene's germline CDR1 is MDHEN and CDR2 SYDVKM. V was clipped by 4 bases and J by 6 bases, with 10 bases between them. The CDR3 DNA is TGTGCCAGCAGTTCCAATCCGGGCGAGCAGTACTTC. It yields the protein CASSSNPGEQYF. Together with reference TRBV28 and TRBJ2-7, the CDR3 gives the full variable domain: DVKVTQSSRYLVKRTGEKVFLECVQDMDHENMFWYRQDPGLGLRLIYFSYDVKMKEKGDIPEGYSVSREKKERFSLILESASTNQTSMYLCASSSNPGEQYFGPGTRLTVT.

V gene TRBV3-1 combines with J gene TRBJ1-5; 10 positions agree with TRBD1. Germline lookup yields CDR1 LGHDT and CDR2 YNNKEL (reference sequence). The CDR3 consists of 13 residues. V lost 4 bases to trimming and J lost 7 bases; unmatched junction nucleotides: 1. In nucleotides, the CDR3 is TGTGCCAGCAGCCGGGACAGGGGCCAGCCCCAGCATTTT. Residues: CASSRDRGQPQHF.

V and J are TRBV2 and TRBJ2-3; no reliable D call. CDR1 is SNHLY and CDR2 is FYNNEI in the germline V gene. The CDR3 consists of 16 residues. Trimming cost V 6 bases and J 5 bases, with 21 bases left between them. CDR3 residues: CASRRLPARTRDTQYF. CDR3 in DNA: TGTGCCAGCAGGAGGCTGCCCGCCCGTACCCGAGATACGCAGTATTTT.

The gene calls are TRBV6-2 or TRBV6-3 and TRBJ2-7, with D perhaps TRBD1 (6 bases). The CDR3 totals 14 residues. Germline CDR1 reads MNHEY; CDR2 reads SVGEGT. V was pared by 6 bases and J by 1 base, with 13 bases between. CDR3 sequence: CASSLYRDSYEQYF. The CDR3 nucleotides are TGTGCCAGCAGCCTATACAGGGATTCCTACGAGCAGTACTTC.

J is TRBJ2-3 and V is TRBV2; 10 nucleotides align to TRBD2. The V and J ends lost 11 bases and 0 bases, in that order; junction bases with no gene match: 5. Germline values: CDR1 SNHLY, CDR2 FYNNEI. The CDR3 covers 14 residues. This chain's CDR3 is CAGKREGSTDTQYF. The CDR3 DNA reads as TGTGCCGGGAAGCGGGAGGGGAGCACAGATACGCAGTATTTT.

J is TRBJ2-7 and V is TRBV29-1, with 9 bases fitting TRBD2. V lost 5 bases to trimming and J lost 0 bases; unmatched junction nucleotides: 2. There are 13 residues in the CDR3. CDR1 is SQVTM and CDR2 is ANQGSEA in the germline V gene. CDR3 in DNA: TGCAGCGTTCTAGCGGGGACCTCCTACGAGCAGTACTTC. It is translated as CSVLAGTSYEQYF.

V and J are TRBV12-3 or TRBV12-4 and TRBJ2-4; perhaps TRBD2 as D (5 bases). CDR3 length: 12 amino acids. V was clipped by 2 bases and J by 10 bases, with 9 bases between them. DNA of the CDR3: TGTGCCAGCAGTTTAACCCCGGGGATTCAGTACTTC. It yields the protein CASSLTPGIQYF.

V and J are TRBV5-1 and TRBJ2-2; D call uncertain. Trimming stripped 0 bases from V and 3 bases from J, with 9 bases between. In germline, CDR1 is SGHRS, CDR2 YFSETQ. The CDR3 has 15 residues. The CDR3 spells CASSLDMGHTGELFF. CDR3 nucleotide sequence: TGCGCCAGCAGCTTGGATATGGGTCACACCGGGGAGCTGTTTTTT.

The chain links TRBV18 to TRBJ2-7; 8 bases are a match to TRBD1. This CDR3 is built from 15 residues. Germline loops: CDR1 KGHSH, CDR2 LQKENI. V lost 1 base to trimming and J lost 7 bases; unmatched junction nucleotides: 9. The CDR3 reads CASSPLGQGHGEQYF. In DNA form, the CDR3 reads TGTGCCAGCTCACCACTCGGACAGGGCCACGGGGAGCAGTACTTC. The whole variable domain, filled in from reference TRBV18 and TRBJ2-7, reads NAGVMQNPRHLVRRRGQEARLRCSPMKGHSHVYWYRQLPEEGLKFMVYLQKENIIDESGMPKERFSAEFPKEGPSILRIQQVVRGDSAAYFCASSPLGQGHGEQYFGPGTRLTVT.

The chain is built from TRBV20-1 and TRBJ2-7; 14 positions agree with TRBD2. Germline V gene lookup returns CDR1 DFQATT and CDR2 SNEGSKA (reference sequence). This CDR3 comprises 16 residues. The V gene end was trimmed by 7 bases and the J gene end by 0 bases; junction bases not matched to a gene: 8. The CDR3 here is CSVGTSGGLSSYEQYF. Written as DNA, the CDR3 is TGCAGTGTCGGGACTAGCGGGGGTCTGAGCTCCTACGAGCAGTACTTC.

The CDR3 protein is CSVRTGMNTEAFF. The CDR3 DNA reads TGCAGCGTTAGGACGGGCATGAACACTGAAGCTTTCTTT. V gene TRBV29-1 combines with J gene TRBJ1-1; D gene unclear. CDR1 and CDR2 (germline): SQVTM, ANQGSEA. Trimming pared 5 bases from V and 0 bases from J, leaving 10 bases between. The CDR3 has 13 amino acids. The whole variable domain, remainder taken from reference TRBV29-1 and TRBJ1-1, is SAVISQKPSRDICQRGTSLTIQCQVDSQVTMMFWYRQQPGQSLTLIATANQGSEATYESGFVIDKFPISRPNLTFSTLTVSNMSPEDSSIYLCSVRTGMNTEAFFGQGTRLTVV.

V is TRBV24-1 and J is TRBJ2-1; D gene unclear. The V gene's germline CDR1 is KGHDR and CDR2 SFDVKD. V gave up 0 bases and J gave up 9 bases, with 5 bases separating them. CDR3 length: 12 amino acids. DNA for the CDR3: TGTGCCACCAGTGATTTGATGGGTGAGCAGTTCTTC. It translates to CATSDLMGEQFF.

The chain uses TRBV29-1 and TRBJ2-1; 7 nucleotides match TRBD2. With 7 bases clipped from V and 9 bases from J, the junction kept 9 bases outside the gene matches. Germline lookup yields CDR1 SQVTM and CDR2 ANQGSEA. This CDR3 has 12 amino acids. The CDR3 is CSAARGGGEQFF. Written as DNA, the CDR3 is TGCAGCGCCGCCCGCGGGGGAGGTGAGCAGTTCTTC.

The chain has TRBV20-1 and TRBJ1-2; D possibly corresponds to TRBD1 (5 bases). The germline V gene has CDR1 DFQATT and CDR2 SNEGSKA (reference sequence). CDR3 length: 12 residues. Between the trimmed V and J ends, which lost 6 bases and 2 bases, there was a span of 10 bases. CDR3 sequence reads: CSAGDLNYGYTF. The CDR3 DNA reads TGCAGTGCCGGGGACCTGAACTATGGCTACACCTTC.

This chain links TRBV3-1 with TRBJ2-1; TRBD2 might be the D (6 bases). This CDR3 comprises 14 residues. CDR1 is LGHDT, CDR2 YNNKEL, per germline (reference sequence). The ends were cut back, 3 bases at V and 15 bases at J, with 21 bases in the middle. This CDR3 reads CASSQFGGTPLLFF. In nucleotides, the CDR3 is TGTGCCAGCAGCCAGTTTGGTGGGACTCCCCTATTGTTCTTC.

The chain combines TRBV28 with TRBJ1-2; the match to TRBD1 covers 7 bases. Trimming removed 5 bases from V and 8 bases from J; junction bases left unmatched: 11. This CDR3 has 14 amino acids. Germline loops: CDR1 MDHEN, CDR2 SYDVKM. CDR3 residues: CASSIGTESSGYTF. The CDR3, as DNA: TGTGCCAGCAGTATCGGGACAGAATCTTCAGGCTACACCTTC.

The gene calls are TRBV10-3 and TRBJ2-7; D might be TRBD1 or TRBD2, each matching 5 bases. V shed 9 bases and J shed 0 bases, with 15 bases lying between them. The length of the CDR3 is 14 residues. Germline assignment: CDR1 ENHRY and CDR2 SYGVKD. In nucleotides, the CDR3 is TGTGCCATGATAACCGGGACGGACTCCTACGAGCAGTACTTC. It translates to CAMITGTDSYEQYF.

The chain couples TRBV5-5 to TRBJ2-4; unclear D gene. Looked up from germline, CDR1 is SGHKS and CDR2 is YYEKEE (reference sequence). V was clipped by 0 bases and J by 7 bases, with 11 bases between them. This CDR3 contains 14 residues. CDR3 sequence reads: CASSLAGTDNIQYF. The CDR3 DNA sequence: TGTGCCAGCAGCTTGGCCGGCACGGACAACATTCAGTACTTC.

The rearrangement joins TRBV20-1 to TRBJ2-1; the D is unclear. Deletions cut 4 bases from V and 0 bases from J, with 4 bases between. The CDR3 is made up of 12 amino acids. Per the germline V gene, CDR1 is DFQATT and CDR2 is SNEGSKA (reference sequence). The CDR3 DNA sequence: TGCAGTGCTACGATCTCCTACAATGAGCAGTTCTTC. It encodes CSATISYNEQFF.